The entry below describes one T cell receptor beta chain. Its antigen remains unidentified. The CDR3 is made up of 14 amino acids. CDR1 SGHRS and CDR2 YFSETQ come from the germline V gene. V was clipped by 0 bases and J by 8 bases, with 14 bases between them. This sample is drawn from a study of T cell repertoires in cytomegalovirus infection. Study background: Use of recently identified HLA-C-restricted and well-studied HLA-B-restricted CMV epitopes was part of the study.

A single record per CDR3 protein comes from TCRdb applying MiXCR to the reads. The sample lists approximately 600,000 distinct CDR3 sequences, about 40% occurring once. Study results and caveats: HLA-C-restricted TCR beta clonotypes specific for CMV led the ex vivo response. Summed frequency of shared TCR beta families picked out CMV carriers who also had the relevant HLA.

This sequence was found in a human donor in good health (CMV status not recorded). Some clones in this sample may be carry-over from other donors' samples. The chain is built from TRBV5-1 and TRBJ1-1; no clear D gene. This specimen was cultured PBMCs, taken from culture after CMV antigen stimulation. CDR3 bases: TGCGCCAGCAGCTTGGTAGGGATTGATAACGAAGCTTTCTTT. This encodes CASSLVGIDNEAFF.